In its sample, the clone carrying this T cell receptor (beta chain) was seen once. Trimming at V came to 6 bases and at J to 3 bases, leaving 6 bases not matched to a gene. Looked up from germline, CDR1 is MDHEN and CDR2 is SYDVKM. The CDR3 runs 14 residues. The source of the sample is a study of blood T cell repertoires in COVID-19. Across the whole study: COVID-19 samples, acute and convalescent, were from the United States, Italy and Spain.

This table comes from immunoSEQ multiplex PCR, and its TCRdb copy is limited to in-frame clones, with some not included. The sample lists some 400,000 clones, around 92% occurring once. Recruitment covered about two dozen US areas and drew participants whose ages spanned about 18 to 95 years. The chain combines TRBV28 with TRBJ2-7, with TRBD2 identical over 9 bases. The clonotype originates from a woman aged 25 to 39 who had recovered from COVID-19. The sample consisted of PBMCs or T cells enriched from blood (not recorded which). CDR3 loop: CASSRAGGFYEQYF. The CDR3, as DNA: TGTGCCAGCAGCCGAGCGGGAGGCTTCTACGAGCAGTACTTC.